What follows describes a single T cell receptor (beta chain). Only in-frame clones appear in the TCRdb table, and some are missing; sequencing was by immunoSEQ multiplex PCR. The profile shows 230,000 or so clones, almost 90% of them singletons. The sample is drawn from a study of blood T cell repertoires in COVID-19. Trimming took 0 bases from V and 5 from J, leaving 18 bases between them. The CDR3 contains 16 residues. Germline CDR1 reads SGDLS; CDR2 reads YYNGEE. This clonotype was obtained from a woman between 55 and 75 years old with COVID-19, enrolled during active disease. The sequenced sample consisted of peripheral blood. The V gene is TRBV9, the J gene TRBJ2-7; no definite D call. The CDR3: CASSVGVSRQFDEQYF. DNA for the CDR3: TGTGCCAGCAGCGTAGGTGTCTCGCGGCAGTTCGACGAGCAGTACTTC. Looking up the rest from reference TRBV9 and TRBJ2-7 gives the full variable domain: DSGVTQTPKHLITATGQRVTLRCSPRSGDLSVYWYQQSLDQGLQFLIQYYNGEERAKGNILERFSAQQFPDLHSELNLSSLELGDSALYFCASSVGVSRQFDEQYFGPGTRLTVT.